The subject of this entry is one T cell receptor (beta chain). Original methodology: Amplification from reference gene primers served as the basis for estimated nucleated cell counts. Method: immunoSEQ multiplex PCR; TCRdb's copy keeps in-frame clones and lacks some. V and J calls and clone size are as listed in that table; D and trimming were resolved from the DNA. There are fewer than 100,000 clones in the sample; around nine tenths occur only once, and approximately 10% lies in the top ten. The sample is drawn from a study of blood T cell repertoires in COVID-19. Study as a whole: PBMCs, B-cell-depleted T cells, or T cells provided the cDNA or gDNA that made up the material.

The sequence came from a man aged 45-60 years with acute or convalescent COVID-19. The sample consisted of peripheral blood.

CDR3 residues: CASSSGLADSYEQYF. CDR3 sequence (DNA): TGCGCCAGCAGTTCGGGACTAGCAGACTCCTACGAGCAGTACTTC. V usage is TRBV10-2 and J usage is TRBJ2-7; 9 bases fit TRBD2. CDR3 length: 15 residues. CDR1 and CDR2 (germline): WSHSY, SAAADI. Trimming cost V 5 bases and J 0 bases; bases outside gene matches: 5.